The clone carrying this T cell receptor beta chain was seen a few times. As yet, its antigen is unknown. Sorted populations all exceeded 98% purity. Expressed TCRB transcripts were sequenced, since all the RNA that had been isolated was reverse transcribed. Data came from immunoSEQ multiplex PCR; TCRdb stores just in-frame clones and leaves some out. Among some 160,000 clones listed, about 10% were seen once. The CDR3 totals 14 residues. The germline gives CDR1 SGHVS, CDR2 FQNEAQ. V was clipped by 1 base and J by 7 bases; unmatched bases: 1. The data stem from a study of beta chain features in type 1 diabetes. Study observations and caveats: Type 1 diabetes patients had VDJ junctions that carried fewer insertions and more deletions. Patients with Type 1 diabetes showed moderately but significantly shorter TCRB CDR3s in all four CD4+ subsets.

V usage is TRBV7-8 and J usage is TRBJ1-4, with TRBD1 matching 9 bases. This clonotype originated in a woman aged 25 to 45 with type 1 diabetes. Sequenced input: central memory CD4+ T cells from blood. CDR3 sequence (DNA): TGTGCCAGCAGCTTAGGGACAGGGGTTGAAAAACTGTTTTTT. Its protein is CASSLGTGVEKLFF.